Listed below are T cell receptor beta chains from one sample, sequenced in a study of OX40 agonist ivuxolimab in advanced cancers. Sequencing used immunoSEQ multiplex PCR; TCRdb keeps in-frame clones, though not all of them. Counted here are over 65,000 clones, 86% occurring once; the ten biggest clones make up roughly 8%. This specimen consisted of CD4+ or CD8+ T cells sorted from blood, obtained in a trial of the OX40 agonist ivuxolimab. Receptors were obtained from an adult with an advanced solid tumor such as melanoma, head and neck, liver or kidney cancer. Both conserved end residues are part of each CDR3. D genes are given only for firm matches. For some rows the clone size is stated as once, few or many, or as a class when expanded; others skip it.

clone size	D gene	V gene	J gene	CDR3 protein	CDR3 DNA
.	.	TRBV5-1	TRBJ2-7	CASSLAGAFLEQYF	TGCGCCAGCAGCTTGGCCGGGGCGTTTCTCGAGCAGTACTTC
once	TRBD2	TRBV7-9	TRBJ2-3	CASSPSGNTDTQYF	TGTGCCAGCAGCCCTAGCGGTAACACAGATACGCAGTATTTT
.	TRBD2	TRBV6-6	TRBJ2-7	CASSEWTSGVAEQYF	TGTGCCAGCAGTGAGTGGACTAGCGGGGTGGCCGAGCAGTACTTC
.	.	TRBV7-3	TRBJ2-2	CASSSRSGLGGELFF	TGTGCCAGCAGCTCCCGTTCCGGACTGGGCGGGGAGCTGTTTTTT
.	.	TRBV7-2	TRBJ1-3	CASSNTDDGNTIYF	TGTGCCAGCAGCAATACAGATGACGGAAACACCATATATTTT
.	.	TRBV5-1	TRBJ2-7	CASSLDFKSSYEQYF	TGCGCCAGCAGCTTGGACTTTAAAAGCTCCTACGAGCAGTACTTC
.	.	TRBV28	TRBJ1-3	CASSLYRPRMGNTIYF	TGTGCCAGCAGTTTGTACAGGCCCAGGATGGGAAACACCATATATTTT
once	.	TRBV2	TRBJ1-5	CAKSPQPQHF	TGTGCCAAAAGTCCCCAGCCCCAGCATTTT
few	TRBD1	TRBV30	TRBJ1-3	CAWSRDSGSGNTIYF	TGTGCCTGGAGCCGGGACAGCGGCTCTGGAAACACCATATATTTT
.	.	TRBV6-4	TRBJ2-3	CASSDSGVDTQYF	TGTGCCAGCAGTGACTCGGGGGTAGATACGCAGTATTTT
.	.	TRBV27	TRBJ2-5	CASSFRGAREETQYF	TGTGCCAGCAGTTTCCGGGGGGCTCGAGAAGAGACCCAGTACTTC
.	TRBD1	TRBV5-1	TRBJ2-2	CASSTGTGATGELFF	TGCGCCAGCAGCACAGGGACAGGGGCTACCGGGGAGCTGTTTTTT
.	.	TRBV30	TRBJ1-2	CAWSLRSGISLWSANYGYTF	TGTGCCTGGAGCCTACGATCAGGGATAAGTCTTTGGTCAGCTAACTATGGCTACACCTTC
.	TRBD1	TRBV7-3	TRBJ1-1	CASSLDRVTEAFF	TGTGCCAGCAGCTTGGACAGGGTCACTGAAGCTTTCTTT
.	.	TRBV6-5	TRBJ2-2	CASSSPTGELFF	TGTGCCAGCAGTTCCCCTACCGGGGAGCTGTTTTTT
.	.	TRBV6-5	TRBJ1-6	CASSYLAAVGSPLHF	TGTGCCAGCAGTTACCTCGCAGCCGTTGGCTCACCCCTCCACTTT
.	.	TRBV6-6	TRBJ2-6	CASLGSGKAGANVLTF	TGTGCCAGCTTAGGGTCCGGTAAAGCTGGGGCCAACGTCCTGACTTTC
.	.	TRBV7-2	TRBJ2-7	CASSLAQGNYEQYF	TGTGCCAGCAGCTTAGCTCAGGGTAACTACGAGCAGTACTTC
.	TRBD2	TRBV5-1	TRBJ2-3	CASSKGTSGYTDTQYF	TGCGCCAGCAGCAAGGGGACTAGCGGATACACAGATACGCAGTATTTT
.	.	TRBV29-1	TRBJ1-5	CSVTERGGSNQPQHF	TGCAGCGTCACAGAACGGGGGGGTAGCAATCAGCCCCAGCATTTT
.	.	TRBV4-3	TRBJ1-5	CASSQDSRSQPQHF	TGCGCCAGCAGCCAAGACTCGCGGAGTCAGCCCCAGCATTTT
.	.	TRBV13	TRBJ2-5	CASSLGWEETQYF	TGTGCCAGCAGCTTAGGGTGGGAAGAGACCCAGTACTTC
.	.	TRBV27	TRBJ2-1	CASSLGKGRVYNEQFF	TGTGCCAGCAGTTTAGGAAAGGGGCGCGTCTACAATGAGCAGTTCTTC
.	.	TRBV18	TRBJ1-3	CASSPVRETTGNTIYF	TGTGCCAGCTCACCGGTCAGGGAGACGACTGGAAACACCATATATTTT
.	TRBD2	TRBV28	TRBJ2-3	CASTQAGGPSDTQYF	TGTGCCAGCACCCAAGCGGGAGGGCCCTCCGATACGCAGTATTTT
.	.	TRBV19	TRBJ1-6	CATREVRPNSPLHF	TGTGCCACCCGGGAGGTCAGGCCGAATTCACCCCTCCACTTT
.	.	TRBV5-6	TRBJ1-4	CASRLQGYGEKLFF	TGTGCCAGCAGATTACAGGGTTATGGTGAAAAACTGTTTTTT
few	.	TRBV6-1	TRBJ1-5	CASSEIDQPQHF	TGTGCCAGCAGTGAAATCGATCAGCCCCAGCATTTT
few	TRBD1	TRBV5-1	TRBJ1-5	CASSEMGQGNQPQHF	TGCGCCAGCAGCGAGATGGGACAGGGCAATCAGCCCCAGCATTTT
.	TRBD1	TRBV5-5	TRBJ2-3	CASGRDRGSDTQYF	TGTGCCAGCGGCCGGGACAGGGGGTCAGATACGCAGTATTTT